Below, 6 T cell receptor beta chains from the same sample are listed, as sequenced in a study of regulatory and conventional T cells in RAG deficiency. Clones were sequenced by immunoSEQ multiplex PCR, and TCRdb holds only the in-frame ones, with some missing. The sample lists tens of thousands of clones, just under 95% seen once, with approximately 0.78% in the top ten. Conventional CD4+ T cells were sorted from blood as CD25-low CD127-high cells. This sample also belongs to another study, concerning regulatory T cells. That source adds: Amplification used 52 TRBV primers and 13 TRBJ primers.

What was sequenced was CD4+ T cells sorted from blood. These TCRs come from a human donor in good health.

The CDR3 nucleotides are TGTGCCTTGACGTCCGGGACAGGCCCTGGCGAGCAGTACTTC. Amino acids: CALTSGTGPGEQYF. This rearrangement joins TRBV30 to TRBJ2-7; TRBD1 matches at 8 bases. The CDR3 spans 14 residues. Losses at the gene ends were 7 bases for V and 6 bases for J; bases not matched to a gene: 14. CDR1 and CDR2 (germline): GTSNPN, SVGIG (reference sequence).

The rearrangement uses TRBV4-2 and TRBJ1-2, with 8 bases identical to TRBD1. CDR1 is LGHNA, CDR2 YNFKEQ, per germline. CDR3 length: 14 residues. V dropped 4 bases and J dropped 8; count of bases not matched to a gene: 9. CDR3 DNA sequence: TGTGCCAGCAGCCGATCGGGACAGGTGTTAGGCTACACCTTC. As protein: CASSRSGQVLGYTF.

The chain employs TRBV4-1 and TRBJ1-2; tentatively, D is TRBD1 (5 bases). Germline loops: CDR1 MGHRA, CDR2 YSYEKL. The CDR3 contains 17 residues. V lost 2 bases and J 0 bases, leaving 16 bases between the germline ends. DNA for the CDR3: TGCGCCAGCAGCCAACGCCTCGTGGGGCAAGCTAACTATGGCTACACCTTC. It is translated as CASSQRLVGQANYGYTF.

The CDR3 sequence: CASSVGQNYEQYF. CDR3 nucleotide sequence: TGTGCCAGTAGTGTGGGACAGAACTACGAGCAGTACTTC. The gene calls are TRBV19 and TRBJ2-7; 7 bases are a match to TRBD1. V gave up 5 bases and J gave up 3 bases; unmatched junction bases: 4. CDR3 length equals 13 residues. Looked up from germline, CDR1 is LNHDA and CDR2 is SQIVND (reference sequence).

The V gene is TRBV5-1, the J gene TRBJ1-1; 8 nucleotides line up with TRBD1. The CDR3 runs 14 residues. Per germline, CDR1 SGHRS and CDR2 YFSETQ. With V trimmed by 4 bases and J by 5 bases, 7 bases remained unmatched. CDR3 loop: CASSTGQAVTEAFF. CDR3 coding DNA: TGCGCCAGCAGCACGGGACAGGCAGTGACTGAAGCTTTCTTT.

The chain employs TRBV5-1 and TRBJ2-7; 7 positions agree with TRBD1. CDR3 length: 12 residues. With V trimmed by 2 bases and J by 5 bases, 1 base remained unmatched. Germline CDR1 reads SGHRS; CDR2 reads YFSETQ. DNA for the CDR3: TGCGCCAGCAGCTTTCAGGGGGACGAGCAGTACTTC. Amino acids: CASSFQGDEQYF. The whole variable domain, filled in from reference TRBV5-1 and TRBJ2-7, reads KAGVTQTPRYLIKTRGQQVTLSCSPISGHRSVSWYQQTPGQGLQFLFEYFSETQRNKGNFPGRFSGRQFSNSRSEMNVSTLELGDSALYLCASSFQGDEQYFGPGTRLTVT.